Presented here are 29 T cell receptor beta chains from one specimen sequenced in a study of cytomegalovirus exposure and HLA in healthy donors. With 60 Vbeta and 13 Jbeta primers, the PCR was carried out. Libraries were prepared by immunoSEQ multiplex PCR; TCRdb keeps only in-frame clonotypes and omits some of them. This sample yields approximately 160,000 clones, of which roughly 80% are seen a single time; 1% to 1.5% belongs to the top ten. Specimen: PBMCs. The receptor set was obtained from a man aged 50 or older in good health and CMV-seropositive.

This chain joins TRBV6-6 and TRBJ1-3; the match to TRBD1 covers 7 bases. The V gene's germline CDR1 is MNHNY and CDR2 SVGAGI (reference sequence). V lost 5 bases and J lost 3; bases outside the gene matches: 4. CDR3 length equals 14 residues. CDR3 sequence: CASSNTGVGNTIYF. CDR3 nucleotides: TGTGCCAGCAGTAATACAGGGGTTGGAAACACCATATATTTT.

The CDR3 is CAWSVRGVEADTQYF. DNA for the CDR3: TGTGCCTGGAGTGTTCGAGGAGTGGAAGCAGATACGCAGTATTTT. The chain links TRBV30 to TRBJ2-3; D not certain. The CDR3 length is 15 residues. The germline CDR1 and CDR2 sequences are GTSNPN and SVGIG (reference sequence). Trimming stripped 0 bases from V and 4 bases from J, with 14 bases between.

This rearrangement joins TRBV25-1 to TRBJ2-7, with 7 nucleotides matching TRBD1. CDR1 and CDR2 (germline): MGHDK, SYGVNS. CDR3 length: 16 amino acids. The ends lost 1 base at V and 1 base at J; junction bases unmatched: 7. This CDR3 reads CASSESLTGSSYEQYF. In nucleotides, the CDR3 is TGTGCCAGCAGTGAATCTTTGACAGGGTCGTCCTACGAGCAGTACTTC.

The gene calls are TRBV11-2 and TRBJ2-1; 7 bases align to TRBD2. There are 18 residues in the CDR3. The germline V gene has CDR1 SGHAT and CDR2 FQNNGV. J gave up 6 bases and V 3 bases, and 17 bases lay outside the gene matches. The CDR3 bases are TGTGCCAGCAGCTTTGGGATCTCCGGCGGGAGTGGCGTCAATGAGCAGTTCTTC. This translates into CASSFGISGGSGVNEQFF.

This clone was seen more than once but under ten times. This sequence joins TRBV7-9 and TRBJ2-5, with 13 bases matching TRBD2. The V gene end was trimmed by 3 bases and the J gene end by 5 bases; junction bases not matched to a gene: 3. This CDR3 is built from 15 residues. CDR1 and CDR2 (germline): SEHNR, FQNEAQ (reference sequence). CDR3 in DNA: TGTGCCAGCAGCTTCAGGACTAGCGGGGGTGAGACCCAGTACTTC. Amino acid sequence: CASSFRTSGGETQYF. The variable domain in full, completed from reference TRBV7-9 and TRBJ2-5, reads DTGVSQNPRHKITKRGQNVTFRCDPISEHNRLYWYRQTLGQGPEFLTYFQNEAQLEKSRLLSDRFSAERPKGSFSTLEIQRTEQGDSAMYLCASSFRTSGGETQYFGPGTRLLVL.

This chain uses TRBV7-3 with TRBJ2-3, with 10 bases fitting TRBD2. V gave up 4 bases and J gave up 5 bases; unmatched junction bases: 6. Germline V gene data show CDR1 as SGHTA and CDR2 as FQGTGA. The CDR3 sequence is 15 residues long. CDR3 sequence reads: CASSYLAGVGDTQYF. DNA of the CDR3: TGTGCCAGCAGCTACCTAGCGGGAGTCGGAGATACGCAGTATTTT.

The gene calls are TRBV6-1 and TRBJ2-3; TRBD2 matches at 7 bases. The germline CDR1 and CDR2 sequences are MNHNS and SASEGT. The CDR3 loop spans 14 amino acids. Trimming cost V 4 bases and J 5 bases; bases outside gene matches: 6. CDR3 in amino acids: CASSGGGLGDTQYF. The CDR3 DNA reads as TGTGCCAGCAGTGGGGGGGGTCTCGGAGATACGCAGTATTTT.

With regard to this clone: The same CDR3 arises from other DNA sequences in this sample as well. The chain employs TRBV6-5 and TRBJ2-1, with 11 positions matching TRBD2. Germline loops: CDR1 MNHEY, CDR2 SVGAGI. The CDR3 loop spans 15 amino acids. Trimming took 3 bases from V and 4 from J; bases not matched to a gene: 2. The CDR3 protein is CASSYGTSGYNEQFF. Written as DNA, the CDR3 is TGTGCCAGCAGTTATGGGACTAGCGGATACAATGAGCAGTTCTTC.

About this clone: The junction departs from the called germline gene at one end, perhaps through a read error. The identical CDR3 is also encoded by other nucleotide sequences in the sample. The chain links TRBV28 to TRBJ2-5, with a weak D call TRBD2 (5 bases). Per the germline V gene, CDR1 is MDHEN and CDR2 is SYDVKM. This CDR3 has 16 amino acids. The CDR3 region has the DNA TGCGCCAGCGCCCCGGCGGCAGGTCTAGCCCAAGAGACCCAGTACTTC. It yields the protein CASAPAAGLAQETQYF.

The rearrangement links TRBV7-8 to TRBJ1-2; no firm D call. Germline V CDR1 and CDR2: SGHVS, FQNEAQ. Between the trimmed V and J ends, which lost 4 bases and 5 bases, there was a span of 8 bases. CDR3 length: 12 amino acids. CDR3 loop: CASSSNSYGYTF. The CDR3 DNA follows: TGTGCCAGCAGCTCGAACAGTTATGGCTACACCTTC.

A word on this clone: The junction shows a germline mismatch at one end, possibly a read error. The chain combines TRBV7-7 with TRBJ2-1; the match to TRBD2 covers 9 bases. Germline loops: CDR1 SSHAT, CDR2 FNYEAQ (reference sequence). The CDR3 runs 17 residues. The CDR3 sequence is CASSSIAGASSYNEQFF. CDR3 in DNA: TGTGCTAGCAGCTCCATAGCGGGGGCCTCCTCCTACAATGAGCAGTTCTTC.

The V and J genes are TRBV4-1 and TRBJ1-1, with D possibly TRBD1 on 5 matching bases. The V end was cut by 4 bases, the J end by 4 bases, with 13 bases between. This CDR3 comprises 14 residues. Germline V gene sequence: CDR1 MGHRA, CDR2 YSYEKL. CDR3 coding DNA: TGCGCCAGCAGCCCTGGAGGCGGGGGCACTGAAGCTTTCTTT. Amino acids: CASSPGGGGTEAFF.

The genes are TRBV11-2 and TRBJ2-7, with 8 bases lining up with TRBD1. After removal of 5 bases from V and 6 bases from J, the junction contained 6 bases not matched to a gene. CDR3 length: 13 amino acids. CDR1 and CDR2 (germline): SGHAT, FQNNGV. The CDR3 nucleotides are TGTGCCAGCAGCAGCCCCAGGGGGCGCGAGCAGTACTTC. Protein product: CASSSPRGREQYF.

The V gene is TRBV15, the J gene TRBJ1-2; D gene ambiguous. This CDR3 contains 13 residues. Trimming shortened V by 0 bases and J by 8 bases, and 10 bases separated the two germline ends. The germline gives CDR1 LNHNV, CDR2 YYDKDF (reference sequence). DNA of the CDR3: TGTGCCACCAGCAGAGATTCCATCGGGGGCTACACCTTC. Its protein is CATSRDSIGGYTF.

The CDR3 DNA reads as TGTGCCTGGACCCGGGGGGCCTACAATGAGCAGTTCTTC. This sequence encodes CAWTRGAYNEQFF. The chain is built from TRBV30 and TRBJ2-1; 7 nucleotides line up with TRBD2. Germline assignment: CDR1 GTSNPN and CDR2 SVGIG (reference sequence). V was clipped by 4 bases and J by 2 bases; unmatched bases: 2. This CDR3 region has 13 residues.

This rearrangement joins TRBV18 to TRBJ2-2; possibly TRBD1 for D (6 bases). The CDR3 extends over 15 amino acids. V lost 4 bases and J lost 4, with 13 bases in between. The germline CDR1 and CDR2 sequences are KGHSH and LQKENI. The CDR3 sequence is CASSQTARGTGELFF. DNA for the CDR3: TGTGCCAGCTCACAAACCGCCAGGGGCACCGGGGAGCTGTTTTTT.

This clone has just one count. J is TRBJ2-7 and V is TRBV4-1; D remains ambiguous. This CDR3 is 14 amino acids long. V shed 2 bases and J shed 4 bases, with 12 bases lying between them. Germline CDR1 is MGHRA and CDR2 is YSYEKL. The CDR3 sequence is CASSQTPTGYEQYF. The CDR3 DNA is TGCGCCAGCAGCCAAACCCCAACGGGTTACGAGCAGTACTTC.

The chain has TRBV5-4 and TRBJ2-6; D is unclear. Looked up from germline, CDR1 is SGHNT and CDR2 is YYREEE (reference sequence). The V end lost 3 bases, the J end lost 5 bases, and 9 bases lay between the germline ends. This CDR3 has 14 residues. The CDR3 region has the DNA TGTGCCAGCAGCTCTTCTATGAGGGCCAACGTCCTGACTTTC. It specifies CASSSSMRANVLTF.

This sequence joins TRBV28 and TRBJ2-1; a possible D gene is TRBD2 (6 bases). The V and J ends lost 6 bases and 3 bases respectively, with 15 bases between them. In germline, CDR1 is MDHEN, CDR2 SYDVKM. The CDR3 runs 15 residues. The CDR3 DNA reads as TGTGCCAGCAGGAGCGAGACCGGGGGCTACAATGAGCAGTTCTTC. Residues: CASRSETGGYNEQFF.

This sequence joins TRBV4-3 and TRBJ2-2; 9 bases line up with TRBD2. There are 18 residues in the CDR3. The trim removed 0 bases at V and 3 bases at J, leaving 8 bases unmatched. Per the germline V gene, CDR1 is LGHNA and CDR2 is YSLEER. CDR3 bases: TGCGCCAGCAGCCAAGAAATTAGCGGGAGAAGTTACACCGGGGAGCTGTTTTTT. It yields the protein CASSQEISGRSYTGELFF.

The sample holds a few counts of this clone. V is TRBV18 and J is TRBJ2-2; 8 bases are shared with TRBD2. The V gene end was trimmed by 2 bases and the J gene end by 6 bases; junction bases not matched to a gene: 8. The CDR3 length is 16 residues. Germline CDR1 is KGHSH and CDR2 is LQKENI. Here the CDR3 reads CASSPAAGTSAGELFF. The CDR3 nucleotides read TGTGCCAGCTCACCAGCGGCCGGGACTAGTGCCGGGGAGCTGTTTTTT.

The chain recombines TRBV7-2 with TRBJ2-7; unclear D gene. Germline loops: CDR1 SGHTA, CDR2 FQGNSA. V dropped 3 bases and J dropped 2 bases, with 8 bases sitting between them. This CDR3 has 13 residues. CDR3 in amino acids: CASSFSRTYEQYF. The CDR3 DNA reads TGTGCCAGCAGCTTTTCGCGGACCTACGAGCAGTACTTC.

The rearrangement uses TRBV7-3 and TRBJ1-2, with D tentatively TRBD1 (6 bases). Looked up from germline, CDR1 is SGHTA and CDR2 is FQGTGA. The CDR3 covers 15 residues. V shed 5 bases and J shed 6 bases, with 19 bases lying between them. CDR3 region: CASSPSGTGSHGYTF. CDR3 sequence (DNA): TGTGCCAGCAGCCCCAGCGGAACAGGGTCGCATGGCTACACCTTC.

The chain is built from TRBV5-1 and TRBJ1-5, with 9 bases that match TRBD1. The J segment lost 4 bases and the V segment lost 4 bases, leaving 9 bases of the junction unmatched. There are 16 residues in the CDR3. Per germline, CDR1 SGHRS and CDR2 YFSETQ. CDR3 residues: CASSPLPTGGNQPQHF. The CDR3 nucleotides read TGCGCCAGCAGCCCCCTCCCGACAGGGGGAAATCAGCCCCAGCATTTT.

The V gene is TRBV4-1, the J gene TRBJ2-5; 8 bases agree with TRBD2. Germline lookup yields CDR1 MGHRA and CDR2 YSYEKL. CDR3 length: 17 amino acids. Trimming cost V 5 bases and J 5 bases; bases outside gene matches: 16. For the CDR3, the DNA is TGCGCCAGCAGCGCCCAGGGGACCGGGACTAGGGGGGAGACCCAGTACTTC. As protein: CASSAQGTGTRGETQYF.

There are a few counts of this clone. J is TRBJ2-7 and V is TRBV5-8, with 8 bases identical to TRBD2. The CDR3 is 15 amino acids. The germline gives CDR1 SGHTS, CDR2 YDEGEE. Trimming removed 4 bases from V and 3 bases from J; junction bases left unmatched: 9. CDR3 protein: CASSPRGSGNYEQYF. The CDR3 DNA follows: TGTGCCAGCAGCCCCCGGGGTAGCGGGAACTACGAGCAGTACTTC.

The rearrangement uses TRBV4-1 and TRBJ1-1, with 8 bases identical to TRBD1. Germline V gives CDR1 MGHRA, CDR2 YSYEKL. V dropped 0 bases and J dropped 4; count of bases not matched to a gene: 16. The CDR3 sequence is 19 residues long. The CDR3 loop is CASSQDSIRGRRIGTEAFF. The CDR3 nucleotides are TGCGCCAGCAGCCAAGACTCAATCAGGGGGCGCCGGATTGGCACTGAAGCTTTCTTT.

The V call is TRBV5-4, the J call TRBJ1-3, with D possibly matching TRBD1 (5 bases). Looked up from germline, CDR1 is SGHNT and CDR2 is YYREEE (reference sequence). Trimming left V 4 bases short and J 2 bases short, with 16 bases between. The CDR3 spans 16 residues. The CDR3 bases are TGTGCCAGCAGCAGTCGGGGCGGGGGGGCTGGAAACACCATATATTTT. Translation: CASSSRGGGAGNTIYF.

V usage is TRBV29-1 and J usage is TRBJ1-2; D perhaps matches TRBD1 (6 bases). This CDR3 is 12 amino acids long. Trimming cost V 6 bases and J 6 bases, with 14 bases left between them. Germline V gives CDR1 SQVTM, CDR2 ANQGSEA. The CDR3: CSVPGQSDGYTF. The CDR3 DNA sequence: TGCAGCGTCCCTGGACAGTCGGATGGCTACACCTTC.